These 19 T cell receptor beta chains were sequenced from one sample in a study of blood T cell repertoires in COVID-19. The data were produced by immunoSEQ multiplex PCR, yet TCRdb's version contains in-frame clones alone and is incomplete. The sample shows under 250,000 clones, approximately 85% of them seen only once. The specimen was peripheral blood. Receptors were obtained from a woman aged 70-85 years with COVID-19, enrolled during active disease.

The V and J genes are TRBV30 and TRBJ1-3; D is perhaps TRBD1 (6 bases). The germline V gene has CDR1 GTSNPN and CDR2 SVGIG (reference sequence). The CDR3 covers 15 residues. Trimming took off 4 bases at V and 0 bases at J, with 13 bases between the two ends. The DNA of the CDR3 is TGTGCCTGGAAAAGGACAGTGAACTCTGGAAACACCATATATTTT. Translation: CAWKRTVNSGNTIYF.

The chain uses TRBV11-3 and TRBJ2-5; TRBD2 might be the D (6 bases). This CDR3 is 14 amino acids long. CDR1 and CDR2 (germline): SGHNT, YENEEA. Trimming pared 7 bases from V and 4 bases from J, leaving 16 bases between. For the CDR3, the DNA is TGTGCCAGCAAAGGAGGGGCAGCGGGAGAGACCCAGTACTTC. It encodes CASKGGAAGETQYF. The full variable domain, with the rest looked up from reference TRBV11-3 and TRBJ2-5, is EAGVVQSPRYKIIEKKQPVAFWCNPISGHNTLYWYLQNLGQGPELLIRYENEEAVDDSQLPKDRFSAERLKGVDSTLKIQPAELGDSAVYLCASKGGAAGETQYFGPGTRLLVL.

V gene TRBV2 combines with J gene TRBJ2-1; a possible D gene is TRBD2 (6 bases). Trimming shortened V by 6 bases and J by 8 bases, and 14 bases separated the two germline ends. The CDR3 contains 13 residues. The V gene's germline CDR1 is SNHLY and CDR2 FYNNEI. The CDR3 DNA follows: TGTGCCAGCAGCCTCACGTGGGAGGATGAGCAGTTCTTC. This translates into CASSLTWEDEQFF.

The chain carries TRBV6-2 or TRBV6-3 and TRBJ2-7, with 14 nucleotides matching TRBD2. V gave up 3 bases and J gave up 0 bases; unmatched junction bases: 7. Germline assignment: CDR1 MNHEY and CDR2 SVGEGT. The CDR3 runs to 18 residues. The CDR3 bases are TGTGCCAGCAGTTATCCTCCGGGACTAGCGGGGGCCTCCTACGAGCAGTACTTC. This codes for CASSYPPGLAGASYEQYF.

The chain combines TRBV15 with TRBJ1-1, with 9 bases aligning to TRBD1. The CDR3 is made up of 18 amino acids. After removal of 0 bases from V and 8 bases from J, the junction contained 16 bases not matched to a gene. Germline-derived CDR1 and CDR2 are LNHNV and YYDKDF (reference sequence). CDR3 sequence (DNA): TGTGCCACCAGCAGAGAATATACAGGGGGCGTGGATCGCGCGGAAGCTTTCTTT. Protein sequence: CATSREYTGGVDRAEAFF.

The chain couples TRBV12-3 or TRBV12-4 to TRBJ1-1, with D perhaps TRBD1 (5 bases). There are 11 residues in the CDR3. V shed 3 bases and J shed 8 bases, with 7 bases lying between them. Here the CDR3 DNA reads TGTGCCAGCAGTTTGGGGCAAGAAGCTTTCTTT. As protein: CASSLGQEAFF.

The gene calls are TRBV30 and TRBJ1-3, with 8 bases that match TRBD1. V was pared by 1 base and J by 3 bases, with 11 bases of the junction left unmatched. The CDR3 is 17 amino acids. Germline CDR1 GTSNPN, CDR2 SVGIG (reference sequence). CDR3 sequence (DNA): TGTGCCTGGAGTGCTTCTCTGACAGGGGTTTATGGAAACACCATATATTTT. Its protein is CAWSASLTGVYGNTIYF.

This chain links TRBV11-2 with TRBJ1-1; no clear D gene. V lost 5 bases, J lost 1 base, and 8 bases lay in between. Germline-derived CDR1 and CDR2 are SGHAT and FQNNGV. The CDR3 contains 13 residues. The CDR3 DNA reads TGTGCCAGCAGCATCCACAGGAACACTGAAGCTTTCTTT. It codes for CASSIHRNTEAFF.

The chain joins TRBV4-3 to TRBJ1-3; D unresolved. The CDR3 is made up of 17 amino acids. CDR1 is LGHNA and CDR2 is YSLEER in the germline V gene. The V and J ends lost 5 bases and 4 bases respectively, with 21 bases between them. The CDR3 is CASSRSRGYRWGNTIYF. CDR3 coding DNA: TGCGCCAGCAGCAGGTCTCGGGGTTATAGGTGGGGAAACACCATATATTTT.

Regarding this clone: At one end, the junction sequence differs from germline, possibly due to a read error. The gene calls are TRBV3-1 (or the pseudogene TRBV3-2) and TRBJ2-7; the D gene is possibly TRBD1 (7 bases). Germline assignment: CDR1 LGHDT and CDR2 YNNKEL (reference sequence). This CDR3 spans 16 amino acids. For the CDR3, the DNA is TGTGCCAGCAGCCAAGGTTTAAGAGACAGGGAGGCCCGGGGGCACTTC. This translates into CASSQGLRDREARGHF.

In its sample, this clone was seen a few times. The rearrangement links TRBV29-1 to TRBJ1-2; 8 bases agree with TRBD1. Germline trimming cut 3 bases from V and 4 bases from J; bases unmatched to any gene: 10. The CDR3 consists of 15 residues. Germline-derived CDR1 and CDR2 are SQVTM and ANQGSEA. The CDR3 nucleotides read TGCAGCGTTGAGGGGGCAGGGGGCGCATTCTATGGCTACACCTTC. This translates into CSVEGAGGAFYGYTF.

This clone was detected only once. The V call is TRBV5-1, the J call TRBJ2-3; 12 positions match TRBD2. CDR1 is SGHRS, CDR2 YFSETQ, per germline. V was clipped by 2 bases and J by 3 bases; unmatched bases: 13. The CDR3 sequence is 19 residues long. CDR3 sequence: CASSFLAGGPSVGTDTQYF. DNA for the CDR3: TGCGCCAGCAGCTTCCTAGCGGGAGGGCCCTCGGTGGGTACAGATACGCAGTATTTT. Filled out from reference TRBV5-1 and TRBJ2-3, the complete variable domain reads KAGVTQTPRYLIKTRGQQVTLSCSPISGHRSVSWYQQTPGQGLQFLFEYFSETQRNKGNFPGRFSGRQFSNSRSEMNVSTLELGDSALYLCASSFLAGGPSVGTDTQYFGPGTRLTVL.

This clone was counted a few times. Other DNA variants within this sample encode the same CDR3. The chain combines TRBV6-5 with TRBJ1-6; unclear D gene. V was cut by 5 bases and J by 9 bases, with 11 bases left in between. CDR3 length: 13 amino acids. Looked up from germline, CDR1 is MNHEY and CDR2 is SVGAGI. CDR3 sequence: CASSRSGGSPLHF. The DNA of the CDR3 is TGTGCCAGCAGTCGGTCCGGAGGTTCACCCCTCCACTTT.

The chain employs TRBV30 and TRBJ2-7, with TRBD2 identical over 9 bases. CDR1 and CDR2 (germline): GTSNPN, SVGIG (reference sequence). CDR3 length: 14 residues. V lost 3 bases, J lost 7 bases, and 10 bases stayed unmatched. The CDR3 DNA sequence: TGTGCCTGGAGGGGGGTAGCGGGAGATGGTGAGCAGTACTTC. It specifies CAWRGVAGDGEQYF.

J is TRBJ2-1 and V is TRBV7-2; D is possibly TRBD2 (5 bases). Deletions cut 3 bases from V and 10 bases from J, with 13 bases between. The V gene's germline CDR1 is SGHTA and CDR2 FQGNSA. The CDR3 runs 13 residues. DNA for the CDR3: TGTGCCAGCAGCTTCGGTCGGGGTGAAGAGCAGTTCTTC. Translating gives CASSFGRGEEQFF.

The chain has TRBV5-6 and TRBJ2-3; the match to TRBD2 covers 8 bases. V lost 5 bases and J lost 4; bases outside the gene matches: 6. Germline assignment: CDR1 SGHDT and CDR2 YYEEEE. The CDR3 extends over 14 amino acids. The CDR3 reads CASSHPGGPDTQYF. CDR3 nucleotide sequence: TGTGCCAGCAGTCATCCGGGAGGGCCAGATACGCAGTATTTT.

The chain is built from TRBV27 and TRBJ2-7; D is uncertain. The V end lost 0 bases, the J end lost 0 bases, and 12 bases lay between the germline ends. Germline V gives CDR1 MNHEY, CDR2 SMNVEV (reference sequence). This CDR3 is 16 amino acids long. The CDR3 is CASSLSRQTSSYEQYF. CDR3 nucleotide sequence: TGTGCCAGCAGTTTATCGCGGCAGACCAGCTCCTACGAGCAGTACTTC.

The chain couples TRBV19 to TRBJ1-6, with a weak D call TRBD1 (6 bases). This CDR3 contains 15 residues. Germline CDR1 is LNHDA and CDR2 is SQIVND (reference sequence). The V end lost 8 bases, the J end lost 0 bases, and 11 bases lay between the germline ends. CDR3 residues: CASGPRGSYNSPLHF. The CDR3 nucleotides read TGTGCCAGTGGGCCCAGGGGCTCCTATAATTCACCCCTCCACTTT.

This clone was found a few times. V usage is TRBV6-2 or TRBV6-3 and J usage is TRBJ2-2, with D possibly being TRBD2 (6 bases). The CDR3 sequence is 15 residues long. Germline loops: CDR1 MNHEY, CDR2 SVGEGT. V was cut by 2 bases and J by 5 bases, with 12 bases left in between. The CDR3 region has the DNA TGTGCCAGCAGTTACGTTGGAGGGCGGACCGGGGAGCTGTTTTTT. Amino acid sequence: CASSYVGGRTGELFF.